These T cell receptor beta chains were read from a single sample in a study of T cells in Graves' hyperthyroidism and ophthalmopathy. TCRdb ran MiXCR on the multiplex PCR reads and lists one entry per CDR3 protein. The data contain some 600,000 distinct CDR3 sequences, just over 45% of them singletons. Material: peripheral blood or thyroid tissue (not recorded which). The receptors were sampled from a woman under 30 with Graves' hyperthyroidism. Each CDR3 is given with its conserved first and last residue. The D gene is left open where the match is weak. Clone size appears in some rows only: once, few, many, or a class for an expanded clone.

TRBJ1-2 | . | TRBV10-3 | 14 | . | CAISELGTSGGYTF | TGTGCCATCAGTGAGCTGGGCACCTCAGGAGGCTACACCTTC
TRBJ2-7 | TRBD1 | TRBV7-6 | 11 | . | CADRDGYEQYF | TGCGCCGACAGGGATGGCTACGAGCAGTACTTC
TRBJ1-2 | . | TRBV12-3/TRBV12-4 | 14 | . | CASSLSTSHYGYTF | TGTGCCAGCAGTTTAAGTACTTCCCATTATGGCTACACCTTC
TRBJ1-1 | TRBD1 | TRBV12-3/TRBV12-4 | 14 | . | CASSLGGQGNSAFF | TGTGCCAGCAGTTTAGGCGGACAGGGGAATTCGGCTTTCTTT
TRBJ1-2 | . | TRBV7-6 | 15 | . | CASSFDIGERGGYTF | TGTGCCAGCAGCTTCGATATAGGGGAAAGAGGCGGCTACACCTTC
TRBJ2-5 | TRBD1 | TRBV6-4 | 16 | . | CASSDRDRGRWETQYF | TGTGCCAGCAGTGACCGGGACAGGGGCCGGTGGGAGACCCAGTACTTC
TRBJ2-2 | . | TRBV2 | 13 | . | CASSPRTRRELFF | TGTGCCAGCAGCCCTCGGACACGGCGGGAGCTGTTTTTT
TRBJ1-2 | . | TRBV25-1 | 15 | . | CASSQQRWREWGYTF | TGTGCCAGCAGCCAACAAAGGTGGAGGGAATGGGGCTACACCTTC
TRBJ1-1 | TRBD1 | TRBV18 | 16 | . | CASRPPLFDRGSEAFF | TGTGCCAGCCGTCCCCCCCTCTTTGACAGGGGGTCTGAAGCTTTCTTT
TRBJ2-5 | . | TRBV25-1 | 14 | . | CASSELTGRGTQYF | TGTGCCAGCAGCGAACTTACAGGGCGAGGGACCCAGTACTTC
TRBJ1-1 | . | TRBV12-3/TRBV12-4 | 13 | . | CASKEWGDTEAFF | TGTGCCAGCAAGGAGTGGGGGGACACTGAAGCTTTCTTT
TRBJ1-1 | TRBD1 | TRBV7-8 | 13 | . | CASSLGQGALAFF | TGTGCCAGCAGCTTGGGACAGGGGGCCCTAGCTTTCTTT
TRBJ1-5 | . | TRBV16 | 17 | . | CASSHTVTGKGNQPQHF | TGTGCCAGCAGCCACACCGTCACAGGGAAAGGCAATCAGCCCCAGCATTTT
TRBJ1-1 | . | TRBV12-3/TRBV12-4 | 13 | few | CASSLLKNTEAFF | TGTGCCAGCAGTTTGTTAAAGAACACTGAAGCTTTCTTT
TRBJ1-2 | . | TRBV25-1 | 14 | few | CASSPDQTDYGYTF | TGTGCCAGCTCACCTGACCAAACGGACTATGGCTACACCTTC
TRBJ2-7 | . | TRBV7-2 | 15 | . | CASSLVAASSYEQYF | TGTGCCAGCAGCTTAGTTGCAGCGAGCTCCTACGAGCAGTACTTC
TRBJ2-7 | TRBD2 | TRBV7-2 | 17 | . | CASSLARLAGGIYEQYF | TGTGCCAGCAGCTTAGCAAGACTAGCGGGAGGAATCTACGAGCAGTACTTC
TRBJ1-6 | . | TRBV6-6 | 13 | . | CASKRGVGSPLHF | TGTGCCAGCAAACGGGGAGTTGGTTCGCCCCTCCACTTT
TRBJ2-2 | TRBD1 | TRBV24-1 | 16 | . | CATSERDRGNTGELFF | TGTGCCACCAGTGAAAGGGACAGGGGAAACACCGGGGAGCTGTTTTTT
TRBJ2-5 | . | TRBV20-1 | 10 | . | CSAARGEQYF | TGCAGTGCTGCCAGGGGTGAGCAGTACTTC
TRBJ1-2 | . | TRBV29-1 | 13 | few | CSVEDIAVQGYTF | TGCAGCGTTGAAGATATCGCGGTTCAGGGCTACACCTTC
TRBJ2-7 | TRBD2 | TRBV5-1 | 14 | few | CASSETGTRREQYF | TGCGCCAGCAGCGAGACCGGGACTAGGCGTGAGCAGTACTTC
TRBJ2-7 | . | TRBV7-8 | 15 | many | CASSLGRTASYEQYF | TGTGCCAGCAGCTTAGGTAGGACAGCCTCCTACGAGCAGTACTTC
TRBJ1-1 | TRBD1 | TRBV24-1 | 14 | once | CVSSDRGIDTEAFF | TGTGTCAGCAGCGACAGGGGTATAGACACTGAAGCTTTCTTT
TRBJ1-5 | . | TRBV12-3/TRBV12-4 | 14 | few | CASSARGGGQPQHF | TGTGCCAGCAGTGCCCGTGGGGGAGGACAGCCCCAGCATTTT